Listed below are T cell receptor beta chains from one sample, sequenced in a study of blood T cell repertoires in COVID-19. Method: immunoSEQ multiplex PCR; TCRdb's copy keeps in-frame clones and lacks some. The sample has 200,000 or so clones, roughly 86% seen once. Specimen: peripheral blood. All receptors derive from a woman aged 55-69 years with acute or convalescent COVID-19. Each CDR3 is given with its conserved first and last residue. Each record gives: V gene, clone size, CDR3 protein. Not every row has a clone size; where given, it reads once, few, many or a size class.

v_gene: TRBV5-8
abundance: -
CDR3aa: CASRIRGPAAHGYTF

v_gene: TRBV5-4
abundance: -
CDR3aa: CASRKEAGGNYNEQFF

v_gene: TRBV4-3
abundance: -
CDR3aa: CASSQLQANEQFF

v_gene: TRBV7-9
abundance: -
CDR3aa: CASSILNEQFF

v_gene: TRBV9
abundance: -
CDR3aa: CASSVESGEYQISPLHF

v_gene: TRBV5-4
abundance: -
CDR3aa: CASSLDGDSLREQYF

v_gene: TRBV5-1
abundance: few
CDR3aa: CASSEDRVGYEQYF

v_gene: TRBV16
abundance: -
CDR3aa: CASSLKPGQGVETQYF

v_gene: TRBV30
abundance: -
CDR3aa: CAWSVLARQGNTIYF

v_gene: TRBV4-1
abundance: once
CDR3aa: CASSPRDRANYGYTF

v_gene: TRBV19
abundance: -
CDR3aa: CASSISGGLSSEAFF

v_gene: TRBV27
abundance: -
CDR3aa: CASRPPGPYEQYF

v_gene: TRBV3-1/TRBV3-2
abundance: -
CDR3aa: CASSQDTDRDEFF

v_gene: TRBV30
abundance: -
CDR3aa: CAWSGRGGGAGGYTF

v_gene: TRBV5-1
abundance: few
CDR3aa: CASSLGTSSYEQYF

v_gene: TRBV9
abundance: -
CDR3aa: CASSVGTGGAGGSPLHF

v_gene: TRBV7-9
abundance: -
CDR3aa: CASSLARGGTGEQYF

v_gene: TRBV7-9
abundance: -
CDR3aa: CASSSEQVNYGYTF

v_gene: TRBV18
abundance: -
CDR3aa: CASSPGRGPEKLFF

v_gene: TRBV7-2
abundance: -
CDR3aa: CASSLVGTSGRGQETQYF

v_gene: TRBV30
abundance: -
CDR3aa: CAWSVPGGSAEAFF

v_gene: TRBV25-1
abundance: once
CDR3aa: CASSLTTIANTGELFF

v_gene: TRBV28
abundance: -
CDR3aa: CASSLTPGSAGANVLTF

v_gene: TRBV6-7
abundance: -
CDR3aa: CASPPDRETYEQYF

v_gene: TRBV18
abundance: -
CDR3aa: CASSRTGNTEAFF

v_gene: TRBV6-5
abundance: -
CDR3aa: CASSPGGSRTGELFF

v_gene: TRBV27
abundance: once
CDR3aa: CASSPGTANNYEQYF

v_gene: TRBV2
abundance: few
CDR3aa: CASRAVAGEVGELFF

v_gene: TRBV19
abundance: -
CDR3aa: CASSSQTGTEAFF

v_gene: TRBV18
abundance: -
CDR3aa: CASSPDWGRETQYF

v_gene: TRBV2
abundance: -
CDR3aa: CASHLTRSEAFF

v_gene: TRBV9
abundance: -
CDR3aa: CASSVDQETQYF

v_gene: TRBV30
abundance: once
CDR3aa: CARMDRERNEKLFF

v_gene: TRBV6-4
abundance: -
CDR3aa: CASNAPQGLYEQYF

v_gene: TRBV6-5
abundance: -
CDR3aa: CASSYSRTGGAGYTF

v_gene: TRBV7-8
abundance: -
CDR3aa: CASSSLGLAGGTSSYEQYF

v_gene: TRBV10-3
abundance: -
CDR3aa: CAISESSKAHNYGYTF

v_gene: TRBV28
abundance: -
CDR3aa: CASIPRTGNTGELFF

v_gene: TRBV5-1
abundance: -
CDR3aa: CASRAGYGYTF

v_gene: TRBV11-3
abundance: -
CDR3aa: CASSLGSTSKQFF

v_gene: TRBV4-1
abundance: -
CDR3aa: CASSLGGRISTF

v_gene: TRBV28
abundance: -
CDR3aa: CASSPRTSYYEQYF

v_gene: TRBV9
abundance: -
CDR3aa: CASSVLWGDSPLHF

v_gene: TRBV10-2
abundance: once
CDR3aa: CASRQGNTGELFF

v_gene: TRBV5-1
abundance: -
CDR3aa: CASSLAGVPEQYF

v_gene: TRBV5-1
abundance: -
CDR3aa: CASRTGTGDGYTF

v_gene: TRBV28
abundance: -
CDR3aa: CASSFLGTGGRWGNQPQHF

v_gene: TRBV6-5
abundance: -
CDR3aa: CASSKTGVEDVAFF

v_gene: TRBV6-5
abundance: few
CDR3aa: CASGARGWNTEAFF

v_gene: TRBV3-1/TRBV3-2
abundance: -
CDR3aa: CASSQAQGVGGYTF

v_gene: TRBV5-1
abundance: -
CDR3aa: CASSRATGWAEAFF

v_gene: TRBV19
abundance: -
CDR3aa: CASNGGQETQYF

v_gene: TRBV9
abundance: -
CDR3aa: CASSVADSGSNEQFF

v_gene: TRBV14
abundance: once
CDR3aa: CASSQARASEQFF

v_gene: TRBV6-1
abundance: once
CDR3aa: CASSAADRGGNQPQHF

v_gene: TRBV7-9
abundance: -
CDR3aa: CASSFGQPSYEQYF

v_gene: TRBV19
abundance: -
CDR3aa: CASSSGQGVTGNTIYF

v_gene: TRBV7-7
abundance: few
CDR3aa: CASSPGQGGSFEQYF

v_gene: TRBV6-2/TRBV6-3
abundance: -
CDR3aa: CASSYSRAGYQPQHF

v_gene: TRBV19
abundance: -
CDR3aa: CASGPYSNQPQHF